The next 30 T cell receptor beta chains were all read from a single sample in a study of control samples from healthy donors and cancer patients. Generated by immunoSEQ multiplex PCR, the TCRdb table keeps only in-frame clones and is missing some. Here the sample spans under 70,000 clones, over 75% being singletons. Sequences were obtained from PBMCs. The receptors originated from a woman in her forties or fifties with colorectal cancer.

The V gene is TRBV30, the J gene TRBJ1-2, with D possibly matching TRBD1 (6 bases). The V end lost 3 bases, the J end lost 8 bases, and 13 bases lay between the germline ends. Germline V CDR1 and CDR2: GTSNPN, SVGIG (reference sequence). CDR3 length: 12 amino acids. For the CDR3, the DNA is TGTGCCTGGAGCAAGGGGGTGGACGGCTACACCTTC. This sequence encodes CAWSKGVDGYTF.

The gene calls are TRBV11-2 and TRBJ2-3, with a tentative D call TRBD2 (7 bases). From germline, CDR1 is SGHAT and CDR2 FQNNGV. This CDR3 contains 14 residues. Deletions cut 1 base from V and 5 bases from J, with 10 bases between. CDR3 region: CASSLAGGRDTQYF. The CDR3 bases are TGTGCCAGCAGCTTAGCGGGGGGCCGAGATACGCAGTATTTT.

The chain links TRBV18 to TRBJ1-2, with D possibly matching TRBD1 (6 bases). Between the trimmed V and J ends, which lost 5 bases and 8 bases, there was a span of 24 bases. The CDR3 totals 16 residues. Germline V gene data show CDR1 as KGHSH and CDR2 as LQKENI. Here the CDR3 reads CASSYSGVLTGYGYTF. The CDR3, as DNA: TGTGCCAGCTCATACTCAGGGGTTTTGACGGGCTACGGCTACACCTTC. The whole variable domain, remainder taken from reference TRBV18 and TRBJ1-2, is NAGVMQNPRHLVRRRGQEARLRCSPMKGHSHVYWYRQLPEEGLKFMVYLQKENIIDESGMPKERFSAEFPKEGPSILRIQQVVRGDSAAYFCASSYSGVLTGYGYTFGSGTRLTVV.

Only one count was recorded for this clone. This rearrangement joins TRBV5-1 to TRBJ1-4, with D perhaps TRBD1 (5 bases). Per germline, CDR1 SGHRS and CDR2 YFSETQ. The CDR3 has 14 residues. Trimming shortened V by 0 bases and J by 8 bases, and 11 bases separated the two germline ends. CDR3 protein: CASSLEGVEEKLFF. CDR3 nucleotides: TGCGCCAGCAGCTTGGAAGGGGTGGAGGAAAAACTGTTTTTT.

This clone was found once. The gene calls are TRBV6-2 or TRBV6-3 and TRBJ1-5; the D is unclear. V was pared by 2 bases and J by 11 bases, with 16 bases between. CDR1 is MNHEY, CDR2 SVGEGT, per germline. The CDR3 is made up of 14 amino acids. The CDR3, as DNA: TGTGCCAGCAGTTACGTTGGATCCCACCGGACCCAGCATTTT. It yields the protein CASSYVGSHRTQHF.

This chain connects TRBV30 to TRBJ2-7; 7 bases fit TRBD2. Unmatched junction bases numbered 12, after V lost 1 base and J lost 3 bases. This CDR3 is 16 amino acids long. Germline assignment: CDR1 GTSNPN and CDR2 SVGIG (reference sequence). The CDR3 is CAWSAPPTSRNYEQYF. The CDR3 DNA reads as TGTGCCTGGAGTGCCCCCCCGACTAGCAGAAACTACGAGCAGTACTTC.

The V and J genes are TRBV6-6 and TRBJ1-1, with a possible D match to TRBD1 (5 bases). The germline V and J ends were trimmed by 7 bases and 0 bases, with 18 bases remaining between them. Germline V CDR1 and CDR2: MNHNY, SVGAGI (reference sequence). The CDR3 has 16 residues. CDR3 bases: TGTGCCAGCACCCCAGGGAGGACACTCATGAACACTGAAGCTTTCTTT. This encodes CASTPGRTLMNTEAFF.

J is TRBJ2-3 and V is TRBV5-4; no clear D gene. Germline V gene data show CDR1 as SGHNT and CDR2 as YYREEE (reference sequence). The CDR3 has 15 amino acids. V was trimmed by 3 bases and J by 3 bases, leaving 14 bases between them. Here the CDR3 DNA reads TGTGCCAGCAGCTCTCTTCCTGGGCGAACAGATACGCAGTATTTT. It codes for CASSSLPGRTDTQYF.

V gene TRBV25-1 combines with J gene TRBJ2-3; D unresolved. The CDR3 runs to 12 residues. Germline loops: CDR1 MGHDK, CDR2 SYGVNS. The V end lost 3 bases, the J end lost 6 bases, and 7 bases lay between the germline ends. CDR3 sequence reads: CASSDEGDTQYF. The CDR3 DNA follows: TGTGCCAGCAGTGACGAAGGTGATACGCAGTATTTT.

This chain connects TRBV18 to TRBJ1-2; no definite D call. V was trimmed by 0 bases and J by 3 bases, leaving 8 bases between them. Germline CDR1 KGHSH, CDR2 LQKENI. The CDR3 length is 14 residues. The DNA of the CDR3 is TGTGCCAGCTCACCACCCGGCGCCTACTATGGCTACACCTTC. It specifies CASSPPGAYYGYTF.

V and J are TRBV5-4 and TRBJ1-1; no definite D call. Trimming cost V 5 bases and J 2 bases, with 19 bases left between them. This CDR3 is built from 16 residues. Germline V CDR1 and CDR2: SGHNT, YYREEE (reference sequence). CDR3 nucleotide sequence: TGTGCCAGCAGTTCTCCCCGGGGAAGAGACAACACTGAAGCTTTCTTT. Its translation is CASSSPRGRDNTEAFF. Full variable domain (outside the CDR3, taken from reference TRBV5-4 and TRBJ1-1): ETGVTQSPTHLIKTRGQQVTLRCSSQSGHNTVSWYQQALGQGPQFIFQYYREEENGRGNFPPRFSGLQFPNYSSELNVNALELDDSALYLCASSSPRGRDNTEAFFGQGTRLTVV.

This sequence joins TRBV4-1 and TRBJ2-7; D is perhaps TRBD1 (6 bases). CDR3 length equals 12 residues. Germline CDR1 MGHRA, CDR2 YSYEKL. Written as DNA, the CDR3 is TGCAAGATTATCAGGGGTCCCTACGAGCAGTACTTC. It specifies CKIIRGPYEQYF.

The chain recombines TRBV6-2 or TRBV6-3 with TRBJ2-3, with TRBD2 matching over 12 bases. The germline gives CDR1 MNHEY, CDR2 SVGEGT. The CDR3 runs 16 residues. Germline trimming cut 6 bases from V and 0 bases from J; bases unmatched to any gene: 4. The CDR3, as DNA: TGTGCCAGCAGCGGGACTAGCGGGTTGAGCACAGATACGCAGTATTTT. This gives the protein CASSGTSGLSTDTQYF.

This chain uses TRBV5-1 with TRBJ1-3; unclear D gene. V shed 0 bases and J shed 2 bases, with 6 bases lying between them. This CDR3 is built from 14 residues. In germline, CDR1 is SGHRS, CDR2 YFSETQ. CDR3 DNA: TGCGCCAGCAGCTTGGACCGGGCTGGAAACACCATATATTTT. It translates to CASSLDRAGNTIYF.

About this clone: One end of the junction fails to match germline, which may point to a read error. The gene calls are TRBV3-1 (or the pseudogene TRBV3-2) and TRBJ1-5, with no clear D. The CDR3 runs 13 residues. Germline loops: CDR1 LGHDT, CDR2 YNNKEL (reference sequence). CDR3 region: CASRLREQSAPAF. DNA for the CDR3: TGTGCCAGCAGACTAAGGGAGCAATCAGCCCCAGCATTT.

This clone has just one count. The rearrangement uses TRBV3-1 (or the pseudogene TRBV3-2) and TRBJ2-2; 13 bases are a match to TRBD2. The CDR3 length is 17 residues. CDR1 is LGHDT, CDR2 YNNKEL, per germline (reference sequence). Trimming at V came to 4 bases and at J to 5 bases, leaving 7 bases not matched to a gene. The CDR3 spells CASSPRTSGGRTGELFF. The CDR3 DNA reads as TGTGCCAGCAGCCCAAGGACTAGCGGGGGACGGACCGGGGAGCTGTTTTTT.

CDR3 residues: CASSISGRGRITEAFF. The CDR3 nucleotides are TGTGCCAGTAGTATTTCGGGCAGGGGGCGTATAACTGAAGCTTTCTTT. V and J are TRBV19 and TRBJ1-1; 8 bases map to TRBD1. V was clipped by 3 bases and J by 5 bases; unmatched bases: 11. Germline V lookup: CDR1 LNHDA, CDR2 SQIVND (reference sequence). This CDR3 has 16 residues.

This clone was picked up one time. V usage is TRBV7-2 and J usage is TRBJ2-7; tentative D call: TRBD1 (5 bases). The CDR3 length is 16 residues. The V end lost 4 bases, the J end lost 5 bases, and 21 bases lay between the germline ends. CDR1 is SGHTA and CDR2 is FQGNSA in the germline V gene. The CDR3, as DNA: TGTGCCAGCAGCTGGTGGGGCCGCGGCGAGTTCGACGAGCAGTACTTC. It yields the protein CASSWWGRGEFDEQYF.

The chain employs TRBV2 and TRBJ1-2; D ambiguous. Trimming took 6 bases from V and 3 from J, leaving 14 bases between them. Germline-derived CDR1 and CDR2 are SNHLY and FYNNEI. The length of the CDR3 is 14 residues. The CDR3 DNA is TGTGCCAGCAGAGAAAGCAGTAGGGACTATGGCTACACCTTC. It codes for CASRESSRDYGYTF.

This sequence joins TRBV18 and TRBJ1-4; TRBD1 agrees at 7 bases. The germline CDR1 and CDR2 sequences are KGHSH and LQKENI. The V gene end was trimmed by 2 bases and the J gene end by 4 bases; junction bases not matched to a gene: 4. This CDR3 contains 15 residues. This chain's CDR3 is CASSPGTDGNEKLFF. CDR3 DNA: TGTGCCAGCTCACCAGGGACAGATGGTAATGAAAAACTGTTTTTT.

The genes are TRBV4-2 and TRBJ1-5, with D perhaps TRBD1 (6 bases). Germline V lookup: CDR1 LGHNA, CDR2 YNFKEQ. This CDR3 has 15 residues. With 2 bases removed from V and 8 bases from J, the gap between germline ends came to 16 bases. The CDR3 DNA is TGTGCCAGCAGCCAAAACCCAGGGGAGTTAGAGCCCCAGCATTTT. This sequence encodes CASSQNPGELEPQHF.

The V gene is TRBV10-3, the J gene TRBJ2-5; D is perhaps TRBD2 (5 bases). The CDR3 runs 15 residues. From germline, CDR1 is ENHRY and CDR2 SYGVKD. The germline V and J ends were trimmed by 6 bases and 0 bases, with 14 bases remaining between them. CDR3 bases: TGTGCCATCAGATCCGACTACGAACACCAAGAGACCCAGTACTTC. Encoded protein: CAIRSDYEHQETQYF.

The chain couples TRBV6-5 to TRBJ2-3, with 8 positions matching TRBD2. This CDR3 has 15 residues. The germline CDR1 and CDR2 sequences are MNHEY and SVGAGI. Trimming removed 5 bases from V and 5 bases from J; junction bases left unmatched: 9. CDR3 sequence (DNA): TGTGCCAGCAGTCGTCGGGGGGGGTCGGGAGATACGCAGTATTTT. Translating it yields CASSRRGGSGDTQYF.

The chain has TRBV6-2 or TRBV6-3 and TRBJ1-2; no clear D gene. Germline V gives CDR1 MNHEY, CDR2 SVGEGT. V was clipped by 2 bases and J by 4 bases, with 11 bases between them. The CDR3 sequence is 14 residues long. The CDR3 DNA is TGTGCCAGCAGTTACGTCGTGGCAGGCTATGGCTACACCTTC. This translates into CASSYVVAGYGYTF.

The V gene is TRBV30, the J gene TRBJ1-2, with a tentative D call TRBD1 (6 bases). The CDR3 loop spans 12 amino acids. Trimming stripped 1 base from V and 6 bases from J, with 9 bases between. Germline V gene lookup returns CDR1 GTSNPN and CDR2 SVGIG (reference sequence). This chain's CDR3 is CAWSEGGHGYTF. In DNA form, the CDR3 reads TGTGCCTGGAGTGAGGGGGGGCATGGCTACACCTTC.

The chain couples TRBV3-1 (or the pseudogene TRBV3-2) to TRBJ1-5; D not resolved. The V end lost 5 bases, the J end lost 5 bases, and 10 bases lay between the germline ends. From germline, CDR1 is LGHDT and CDR2 YNNKEL (reference sequence). The CDR3 has 13 amino acids. CDR3 amino acids: CASSARRDQPQHF. CDR3 nucleotide sequence: TGTGCCAGCAGCGCACGCCGGGATCAGCCCCAGCATTTT.

This clone is a singleton in its sample. The V call is TRBV23-1, the J call TRBJ1-5, with D unclear. TRBV23-1 is assigned to the ORF class and has an uncertain function. There are 15 residues in the CDR3. V was cut by 6 bases and J by 4 bases, with 16 bases left in between. The CDR3 is CASSQDWGKNQPQHF. CDR3 bases: TGCGCCAGCAGCCAAGATTGGGGAAAAAATCAGCCCCAGCATTTT.

The chain is built from TRBV7-8 and TRBJ2-1, with TRBD2 matching over 7 bases. Trimming removed 6 bases from V and 3 bases from J; junction bases left unmatched: 11. Germline V gives CDR1 SGHVS, CDR2 FQNEAQ. The CDR3 has 16 amino acids. CDR3 nucleotide sequence: TGTGCCAGCAGTCAGCGGGACCTAAGTATCTACAATGAGCAGTTCTTC. Amino acid sequence: CASSQRDLSIYNEQFF.

The J gene is TRBJ1-5, the V gene TRBV27; D not resolved. CDR1 is MNHEY and CDR2 is SMNVEV in the germline V gene (reference sequence). V was clipped by 3 bases and J by 7 bases, with 7 bases between them. The CDR3 has 12 amino acids. The CDR3 loop reads CASSFVGQPQHF. The DNA for the CDR3 is TGTGCCAGCAGTTTCGTAGGGCAGCCCCAGCATTTT.

The CDR3 loop reads CASSLSRGWGGTEAFF. For the CDR3, the DNA is TGTGCCAGCAGTTTATCAAGGGGATGGGGGGGCACTGAAGCTTTCTTT. The chain links TRBV27 to TRBJ1-1, with D possibly being TRBD1 (5 bases). Germline assignment: CDR1 MNHEY and CDR2 SMNVEV (reference sequence). The V end was cut by 0 bases, the J end by 4 bases, with 15 bases between. The length of the CDR3 is 16 residues.